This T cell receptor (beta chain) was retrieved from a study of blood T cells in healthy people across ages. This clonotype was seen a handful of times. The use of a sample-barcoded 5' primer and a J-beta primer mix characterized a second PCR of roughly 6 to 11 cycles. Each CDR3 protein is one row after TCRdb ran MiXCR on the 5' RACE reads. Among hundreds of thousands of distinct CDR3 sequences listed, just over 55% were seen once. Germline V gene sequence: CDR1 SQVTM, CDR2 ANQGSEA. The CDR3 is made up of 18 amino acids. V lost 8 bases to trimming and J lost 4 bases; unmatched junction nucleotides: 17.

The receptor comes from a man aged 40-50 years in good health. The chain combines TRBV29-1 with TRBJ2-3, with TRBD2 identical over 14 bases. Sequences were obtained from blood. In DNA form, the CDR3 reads TGCAGCACCTGGACTAGCGGGAGGTTTCTGGCTCGCGCAGATACGCAGTATTTT. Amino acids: CSTWTSGRFLARADTQYF.